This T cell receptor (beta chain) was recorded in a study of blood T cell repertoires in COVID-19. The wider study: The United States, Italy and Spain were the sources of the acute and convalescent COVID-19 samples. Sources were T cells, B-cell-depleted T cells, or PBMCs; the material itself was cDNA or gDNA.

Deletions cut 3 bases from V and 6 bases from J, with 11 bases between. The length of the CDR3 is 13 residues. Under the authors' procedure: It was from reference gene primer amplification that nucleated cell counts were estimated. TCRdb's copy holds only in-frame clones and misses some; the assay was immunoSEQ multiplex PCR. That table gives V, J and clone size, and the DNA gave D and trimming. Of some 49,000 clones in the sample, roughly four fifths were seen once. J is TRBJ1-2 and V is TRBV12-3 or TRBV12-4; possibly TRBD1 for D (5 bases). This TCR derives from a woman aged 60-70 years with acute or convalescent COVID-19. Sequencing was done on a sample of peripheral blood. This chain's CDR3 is CASSLGRDHGYTF. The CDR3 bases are TGTGCCAGCAGTTTGGGGAGGGACCATGGCTACACCTTC.